A selection of T cell receptor beta chains follows, all from one sample in a study of T cells in tuberculosis. Measured with immunoSEQ multiplex PCR; TCRdb has only the in-frame clones, and not every one. The table includes roughly 29,000 clones, 85% to 95% detected once. The sequencing input was PBMCs. The receptors come from a donor aged 10 to 29 with latent tuberculosis or without tuberculosis infection. CDR3s include the opening cysteine and the closing phenylalanine or tryptophan. Fields, in order: CDR3 length, D gene, J gene, clone size, V gene, CDR3 protein, CDR3 DNA. A D gene is named only where the DNA matches it firmly. Only some rows state a clone size, as once, few, many or a class for expanded clones.

>17|TRBD1|TRBJ2-1|-|TRBV2
CASSDNFGTGHYNEQFF
TGTGCCAGCAGTGATAATTTTGGGACAGGGCATTACAATGAGCAGTTCTTC
>15|TRBD1|TRBJ2-7|-|TRBV10-3
CAIRIYRDSSYEQYF
TGTGCCATCAGAATCTACCGGGACAGTTCCTACGAGCAGTACTTC
>10|-|TRBJ2-7|-|TRBV21-1
CASTDYEQYF
TGTGCCAGCACAGACTACGAGCAGTACTTC
>15|TRBD2|TRBJ2-3|-|TRBV9
CASSVSGGATDTQYF
TGTGCCAGCAGCGTAAGCGGGGGGGCAACAGATACGCAGTATTTT
>14|-|TRBJ2-3|-|TRBV9
CATGRTPSTDTQYF
TGTGCCACCGGTAGGACACCTAGCACAGATACGCAGTATTTT
>14|-|TRBJ1-1|-|TRBV9
CASSVDPEHTEAFF
TGTGCCAGCAGCGTAGATCCGGAGCACACTGAAGCTTTCTTT
>11|-|TRBJ1-2|-|TRBV28
CASSRGYGYTF
TGTGCCAGCAGTAGGGGGTATGGCTACACCTTC
>16|-|TRBJ2-2|-|TRBV5-6
CASSSYTGTNTGELFF
TGTGCCAGCAGCTCATATACGGGAACTAACACCGGGGAGCTGTTTTTT
>11|-|TRBJ1-1|-|TRBV7-9
CASSSTGEAFF
TGTGCCAGCAGCTCTACAGGTGAAGCTTTCTTT
>15|TRBD1|TRBJ2-7|-|TRBV11-2
CASSFGTGARPEQYF
TGTGCCAGCAGCTTCGGGACAGGGGCCCGCCCCGAGCAGTACTTC
>15|-|TRBJ2-1|once|TRBV7-2
CASSVGSGSYNEQFF
TGTGCCAGCAGTGTGGGCTCGGGGAGCTACAATGAGCAGTTCTTC
>16|-|TRBJ2-3|-|TRBV15
CATSRAWLSGLDTQYF
TGTGCCACCAGCAGAGCGTGGCTGAGCGGCCTAGATACGCAGTATTTT
>15|-|TRBJ2-3|once|TRBV27
CASSLLQTRSDTQYF
TGTGCCAGCAGTTTACTCCAGACTAGATCTGATACGCAGTATTTT
>13|-|TRBJ1-2|once|TRBV7-9
CASSLARESGYTF
TGTGCCAGCAGCTTAGCGCGCGAGAGCGGCTACACCTTC
>18|TRBD2|TRBJ2-1|-|TRBV18
CASSPTKPGGGSVNEQFF
TGTGCCAGCTCACCGACCAAGCCTGGCGGGGGGAGTGTAAATGAGCAGTTCTTC
>15|-|TRBJ2-3|-|TRBV7-2
CASSFSDLSTDTQYF
TGTGCCAGCAGCTTTTCCGACTTGAGCACAGATACGCAGTATTTT
>13|-|TRBJ1-2|-|TRBV29-1
CSVEGGLNYGYTF
TGCAGCGTTGAAGGGGGCTTAAACTATGGCTACACCTTC
>13|TRBD1|TRBJ1-2|few|TRBV2
CASSVDRDDGYTF
TGTGCCAGCAGCGTCGACAGGGATGATGGCTACACCTTC